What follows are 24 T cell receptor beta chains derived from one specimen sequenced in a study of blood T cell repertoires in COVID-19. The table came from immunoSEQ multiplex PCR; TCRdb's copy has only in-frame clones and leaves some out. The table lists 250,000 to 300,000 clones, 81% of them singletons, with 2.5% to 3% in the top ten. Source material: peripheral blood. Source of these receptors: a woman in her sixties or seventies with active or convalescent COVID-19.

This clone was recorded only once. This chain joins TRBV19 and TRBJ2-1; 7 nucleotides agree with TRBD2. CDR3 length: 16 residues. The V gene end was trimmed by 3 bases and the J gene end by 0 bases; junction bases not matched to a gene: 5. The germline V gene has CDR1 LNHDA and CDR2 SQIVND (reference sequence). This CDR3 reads CASSISGSSSYNEQFF. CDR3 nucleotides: TGTGCCAGTAGTATTAGCGGGTCTAGCTCCTACAATGAGCAGTTCTTC.

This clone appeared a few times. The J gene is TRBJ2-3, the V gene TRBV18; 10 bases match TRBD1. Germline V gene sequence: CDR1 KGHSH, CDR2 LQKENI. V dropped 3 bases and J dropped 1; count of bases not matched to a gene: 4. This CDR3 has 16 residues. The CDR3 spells CASSPRQGAGTDTQYF. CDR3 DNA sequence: TGTGCCAGCTCACCGCGACAGGGGGCCGGCACAGATACGCAGTATTTT.

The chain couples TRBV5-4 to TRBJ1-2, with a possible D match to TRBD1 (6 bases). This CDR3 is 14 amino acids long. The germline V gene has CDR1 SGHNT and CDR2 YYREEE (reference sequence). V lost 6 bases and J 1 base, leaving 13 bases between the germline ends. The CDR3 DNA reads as TGTGCCAGCACCCTGGACAGCCTTAACTATGGCTACACCTTC. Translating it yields CASTLDSLNYGYTF. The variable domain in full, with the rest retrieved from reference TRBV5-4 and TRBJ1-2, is ETGVTQSPTHLIKTRGQQVTLRCSSQSGHNTVSWYQQALGQGPQFIFQYYREEENGRGNFPPRFSGLQFPNYSSELNVNALELDDSALYLCASTLDSLNYGYTFGSGTRLTVV.

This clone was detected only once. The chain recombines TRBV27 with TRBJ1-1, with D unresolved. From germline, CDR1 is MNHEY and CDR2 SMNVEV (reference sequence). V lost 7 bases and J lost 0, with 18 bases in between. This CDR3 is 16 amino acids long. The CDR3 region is CASTLTHRGLNTEAFF. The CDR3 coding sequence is TGTGCCAGCACTTTGACCCACCGAGGGCTGAACACTGAAGCTTTCTTT.

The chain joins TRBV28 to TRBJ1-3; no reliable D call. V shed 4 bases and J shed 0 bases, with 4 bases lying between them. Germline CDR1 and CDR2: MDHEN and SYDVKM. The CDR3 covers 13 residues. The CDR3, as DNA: TGTGCCAGCAGTTCGAGCTCTGGAAACACCATATATTTT. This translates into CASSSSSGNTIYF.

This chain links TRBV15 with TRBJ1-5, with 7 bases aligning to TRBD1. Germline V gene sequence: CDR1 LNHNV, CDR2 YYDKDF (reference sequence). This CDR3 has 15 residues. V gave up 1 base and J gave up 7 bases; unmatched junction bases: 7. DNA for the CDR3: TGTGCCACCAGCAGAGTTGGGGCAGGGGGACAGCCCCAGCATTTT. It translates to CATSRVGAGGQPQHF.

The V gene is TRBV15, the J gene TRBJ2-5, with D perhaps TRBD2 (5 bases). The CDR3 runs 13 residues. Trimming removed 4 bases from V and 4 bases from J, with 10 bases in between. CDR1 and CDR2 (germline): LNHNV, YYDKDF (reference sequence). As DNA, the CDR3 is TGTGCCACCAGCAAGGAGGTTGGAGAGACCCAGTACTTC. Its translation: CATSKEVGETQYF.

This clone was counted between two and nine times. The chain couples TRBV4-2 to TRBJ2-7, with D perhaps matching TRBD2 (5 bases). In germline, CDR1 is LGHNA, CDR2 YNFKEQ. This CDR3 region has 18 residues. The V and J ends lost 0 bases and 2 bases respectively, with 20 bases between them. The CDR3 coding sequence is TGTGCCAGCAGCCAAGATCTGGGAGCTAGGGTCAAACCCTACGAGCAGTACTTC. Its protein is CASSQDLGARVKPYEQYF.

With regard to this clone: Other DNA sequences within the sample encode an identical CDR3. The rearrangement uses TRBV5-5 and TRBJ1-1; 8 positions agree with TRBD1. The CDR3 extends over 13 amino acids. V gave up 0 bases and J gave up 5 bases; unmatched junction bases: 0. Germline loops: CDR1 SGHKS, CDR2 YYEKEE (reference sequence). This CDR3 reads CASSLGTGTEAFF. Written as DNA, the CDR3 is TGTGCCAGCAGCTTGGGGACAGGGACTGAAGCTTTCTTT.

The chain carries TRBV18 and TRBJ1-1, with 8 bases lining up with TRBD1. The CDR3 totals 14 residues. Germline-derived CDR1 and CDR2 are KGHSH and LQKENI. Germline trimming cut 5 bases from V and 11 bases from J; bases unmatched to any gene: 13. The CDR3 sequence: CASSELDREGEAFF. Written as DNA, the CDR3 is TGTGCCAGCTCAGAACTGGACAGGGAGGGTGAGGCTTTCTTT.

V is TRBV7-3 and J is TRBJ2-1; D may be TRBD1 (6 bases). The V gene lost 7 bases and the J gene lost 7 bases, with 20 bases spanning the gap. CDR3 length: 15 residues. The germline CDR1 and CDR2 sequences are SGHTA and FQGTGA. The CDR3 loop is CASKLGAAQGNEQFF. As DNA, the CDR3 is TGTGCCAGCAAACTAGGGGCCGCCCAGGGGAATGAGCAGTTCTTC.

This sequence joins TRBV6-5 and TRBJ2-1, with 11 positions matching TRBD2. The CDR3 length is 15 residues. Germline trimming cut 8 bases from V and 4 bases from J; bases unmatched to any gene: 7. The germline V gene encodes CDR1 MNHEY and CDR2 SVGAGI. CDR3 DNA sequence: TGTGCCAGCGGGGTCGGGACTAGCGGATACAATGAGCAGTTCTTC. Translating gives CASGVGTSGYNEQFF.

The CDR3 DNA reads as TGTGCCAGCAGCTCACGCCCGGGGAATACGCAGTATTTT. Its protein is CASSSRPGNTQYF. This chain links TRBV9 with TRBJ2-3, with TRBD2 as a possible D gene (5 bases). V lost 4 bases to trimming and J lost 7 bases, with 13 bases between them. Germline assignment: CDR1 SGDLS and CDR2 YYNGEE. There are 13 residues in the CDR3.

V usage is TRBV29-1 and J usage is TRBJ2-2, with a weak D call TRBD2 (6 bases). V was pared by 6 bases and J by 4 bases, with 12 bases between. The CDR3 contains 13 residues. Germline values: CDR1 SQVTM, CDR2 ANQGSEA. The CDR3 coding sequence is TGCAGCGTCAAGTGGGGGGTCACCGGGGAGCTGTTTTTT. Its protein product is CSVKWGVTGELFF.

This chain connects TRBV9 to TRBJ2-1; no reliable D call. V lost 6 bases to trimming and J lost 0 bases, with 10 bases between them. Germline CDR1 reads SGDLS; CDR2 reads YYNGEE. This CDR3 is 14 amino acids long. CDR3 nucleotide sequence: TGTGCCAGCACCTCAACAAGCTCCTACAATGAGCAGTTCTTC. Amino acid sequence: CASTSTSSYNEQFF.

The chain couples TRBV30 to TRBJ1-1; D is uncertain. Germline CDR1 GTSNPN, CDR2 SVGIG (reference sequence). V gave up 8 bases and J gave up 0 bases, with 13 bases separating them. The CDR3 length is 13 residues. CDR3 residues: CAGDLRMNTEAFF. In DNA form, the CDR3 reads TGTGCCGGTGACTTGCGGATGAACACTGAAGCTTTCTTT.

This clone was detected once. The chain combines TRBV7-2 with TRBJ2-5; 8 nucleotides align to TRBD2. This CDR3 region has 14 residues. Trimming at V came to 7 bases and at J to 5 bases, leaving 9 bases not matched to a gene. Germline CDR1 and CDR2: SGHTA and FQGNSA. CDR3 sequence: CASTSGLGGETQYF. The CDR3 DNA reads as TGTGCCAGCACCTCGGGACTAGGAGGTGAGACCCAGTACTTC.

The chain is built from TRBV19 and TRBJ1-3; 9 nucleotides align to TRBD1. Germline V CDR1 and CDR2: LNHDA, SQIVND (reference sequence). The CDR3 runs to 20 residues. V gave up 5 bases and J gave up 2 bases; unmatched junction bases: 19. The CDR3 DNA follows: TGTGCCAGTAGTCAACGCTCCAGTACCGGGACAGGGCTCCCTGGAAACACCATATATTTT. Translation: CASSQRSSTGTGLPGNTIYF. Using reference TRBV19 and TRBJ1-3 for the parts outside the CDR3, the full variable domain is DGGITQSPKYLFRKEGQNVTLSCEQNLNHDAMYWYRQDPGQGLRLIYYSQIVNDFQKGDIAEGYSVSREKKESFPLTVTSAQKNPTAFYLCASSQRSSTGTGLPGNTIYFGEGSWLTVV.

Here the CDR3 DNA reads TGTGCCAGCAGTACCCGGGGTCCCCCCTACGAGCAGTACTTC. Encoded protein: CASSTRGPPYEQYF. V is TRBV27 and J is TRBJ2-7, with D possibly matching TRBD2 (5 bases). Germline V gene sequence: CDR1 MNHEY, CDR2 SMNVEV (reference sequence). The V end lost 5 bases, the J end lost 2 bases, and 13 bases lay between the germline ends. The CDR3 is 14 amino acids.

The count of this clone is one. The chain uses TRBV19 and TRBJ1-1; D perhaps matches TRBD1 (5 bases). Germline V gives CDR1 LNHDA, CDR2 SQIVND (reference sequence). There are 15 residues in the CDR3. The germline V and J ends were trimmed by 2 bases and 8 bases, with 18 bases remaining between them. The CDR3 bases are TGTGCCAGTAGTATATGGGCAGGGCCAGGCAGGGAAGCTTTCTTT. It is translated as CASSIWAGPGREAFF.

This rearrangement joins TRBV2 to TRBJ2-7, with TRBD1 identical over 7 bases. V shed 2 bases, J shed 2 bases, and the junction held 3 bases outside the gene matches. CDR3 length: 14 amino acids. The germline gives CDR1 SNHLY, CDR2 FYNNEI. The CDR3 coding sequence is TGTGCCAGCAGTGAAAGCGGACAGGCCTACGAGCAGTACTTC. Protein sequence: CASSESGQAYEQYF.

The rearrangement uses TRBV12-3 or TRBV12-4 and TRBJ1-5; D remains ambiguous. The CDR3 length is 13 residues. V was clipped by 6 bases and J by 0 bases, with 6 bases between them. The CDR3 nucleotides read TGTGCCAGCAGACTTTTTAGCAATCAGCCCCAGCATTTT. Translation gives CASRLFSNQPQHF.

The CDR3 sequence is CAWRDTYYEQYF. As DNA, the CDR3 is TGTGCCTGGAGGGACACTTACTACGAGCAGTACTTC. V is TRBV30 and J is TRBJ2-7; TRBD1 is a possible D gene (5 bases). Trimming left V 3 bases short and J 3 bases short, with 9 bases between. In germline, CDR1 is GTSNPN, CDR2 SVGIG (reference sequence). CDR3 length equals 12 residues.

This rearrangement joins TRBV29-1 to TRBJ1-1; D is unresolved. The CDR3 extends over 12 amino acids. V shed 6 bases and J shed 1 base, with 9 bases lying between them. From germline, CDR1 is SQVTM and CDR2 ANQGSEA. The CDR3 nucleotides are TGCAGCGTCGAGCTTAGGAACACTGAAGCTTTCTTT. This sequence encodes CSVELRNTEAFF.